These 25 T cell receptor beta chains originate from one sample sequenced in a study of cytomegalovirus exposure and HLA in healthy donors. Clones were read by immunoSEQ multiplex PCR, and TCRdb kept only the in-frame ones, dropping some. The table records roughly 330,000 clones, approximately 90% of them present only once. The sequenced material came from PBMCs. All receptors come from a young woman in good health and CMV-seropositive.

J is TRBJ2-7 and V is TRBV6-5; D remains unclear. The germline V gene encodes CDR1 MNHEY and CDR2 SVGAGI. CDR3 length equals 13 residues. The V end was cut by 2 bases, the J end by 2 bases, with 7 bases between. The CDR3 DNA sequence: TGTGCCAGCAGTTACCAACAAACCTACGAGCAGTACTTC. Its translation: CASSYQQTYEQYF.

This clone was observed a single time. The rearrangement uses TRBV11-3 and TRBJ1-1; tentatively, D is TRBD1 (5 bases). The length of the CDR3 is 14 residues. The germline V gene has CDR1 SGHNT and CDR2 YENEEA. The germline V and J ends were trimmed by 2 bases and 7 bases, with 14 bases remaining between them. The CDR3 reads CASSLYGAGGEAFF. CDR3 bases: TGTGCCAGCAGCTTATACGGGGCCGGAGGTGAAGCTTTCTTT. Looking up the rest from reference TRBV11-3 and TRBJ1-1 gives the full variable domain: EAGVVQSPRYKIIEKKQPVAFWCNPISGHNTLYWYLQNLGQGPELLIRYENEEAVDDSQLPKDRFSAERLKGVDSTLKIQPAELGDSAVYLCASSLYGAGGEAFFGQGTRLTVV.

V usage is TRBV11-2 and J usage is TRBJ2-1, with D possibly TRBD2 on 5 matching bases. The CDR3 is 13 residues long. CDR1 and CDR2 from the germline V gene are SGHAT and FQNNGV. V was trimmed by 6 bases and J by 8 bases, leaving 14 bases between them. The chain's CDR3 is CASSLGVSYEQFF. The CDR3 DNA reads as TGTGCCAGCAGTCTGGGAGTATCCTATGAGCAGTTCTTC.

This chain connects TRBV7-8 to TRBJ2-1; no clear D. Germline values: CDR1 SGHVS, CDR2 FQNEAQ. The CDR3 is 13 amino acids. Trimming removed 8 bases at V and 0 bases at J, with 8 bases between. For the CDR3, the DNA is TGTGCCAGCGAAATTCCCTCCTACAATGAGCAGTTCTTC. Protein sequence: CASEIPSYNEQFF.

CDR3 coding DNA: TGTGCCAGCAGTTACGGTGGGGCAGGGGGCGCATATGGCTACACCTTC. Translating gives CASSYGGAGGAYGYTF. J is TRBJ1-2 and V is TRBV6-5; 8 positions match TRBD1. Germline V gene sequence: CDR1 MNHEY, CDR2 SVGAGI. Trimming at V came to 2 bases and at J to 5 bases, leaving 10 bases not matched to a gene. The CDR3 has 16 amino acids.

The CDR3 loop is CSVGGTGGSYNEQFF. CDR3 sequence (DNA): TGCAGCGTCGGAGGGACAGGGGGGTCCTACAATGAGCAGTTCTTC. The V call is TRBV29-1, the J call TRBJ2-1, with TRBD1 matching 11 bases. This CDR3 spans 15 amino acids. Per the germline V gene, CDR1 is SQVTM and CDR2 is ANQGSEA. V lost 6 bases to trimming and J lost 1 base; unmatched junction nucleotides: 5.

The count of this clone is one. The chain recombines TRBV4-3 with TRBJ2-1, with D possibly called TRBD1 or TRBD2 (5 bases each). V gave up 0 bases and J gave up 8 bases, with 20 bases separating them. The germline gives CDR1 LGHNA, CDR2 YSLEER. The CDR3 contains 17 residues. The CDR3 loop reads CASSQDLDYGKGDEQFF. The CDR3 nucleotides are TGCGCCAGCAGCCAAGACCTCGACTATGGGAAAGGGGATGAGCAGTTCTTC.

This chain joins TRBV28 and TRBJ2-7; D could derive from TRBD1 or TRBD2 (6 bases each). V lost 5 bases and J lost 0, with 17 bases in between. The CDR3 spans 16 residues. CDR1 and CDR2 (germline): MDHEN, SYDVKM. The CDR3 loop reads CASSVAGEVSSYEQYF. CDR3 DNA sequence: TGTGCCAGCAGTGTCGCAGGGGAGGTTTCCTCCTACGAGCAGTACTTC.

This clone was recorded once. This sequence joins TRBV5-1 and TRBJ2-5; TRBD1 agrees at 12 bases. Germline V lookup: CDR1 SGHRS, CDR2 YFSETQ. CDR3 size: 16 residues. V was clipped by 0 bases and J by 4 bases; unmatched bases: 4. Here the CDR3 reads CASSLGDRGRAETQYF. In DNA form, the CDR3 reads TGCGCCAGCAGCTTGGGGGACAGGGGGCGAGCAGAGACCCAGTACTTC.

The CDR3 reads CASSMFLTIGQYF. Here the CDR3 DNA reads TGTGCCAGCAGCATGTTCCTCACTATCGGGCAGTACTTC. The chain recombines TRBV5-6 with TRBJ2-7, with D unresolved. Germline CDR1 SGHDT, CDR2 YYEEEE. The length of the CDR3 is 13 residues. V was cut by 4 bases and J by 9 bases, with 17 bases left in between.

This clone appeared a few times. Within the sample, other DNA sequences also encode this same CDR3. The V and J genes are TRBV9 and TRBJ2-7; TRBD1 might be the D (6 bases). CDR3 length equals 13 residues. V gave up 2 bases and J gave up 2 bases, with 8 bases separating them. Germline V gene data show CDR1 as SGDLS and CDR2 as YYNGEE. In nucleotides, the CDR3 is TGTGCCAGCAGCGTCGGGACAACCTACGAGCAGTACTTC. It is translated as CASSVGTTYEQYF.

The chain uses TRBV28 and TRBJ1-5; 9 positions match TRBD1. The germline V gene encodes CDR1 MDHEN and CDR2 SYDVKM. The CDR3 sequence is 22 residues long. Trimming at V came to 2 bases and at J to 3 bases, leaving 23 bases not matched to a gene. The DNA of the CDR3 is TGTGCCAGCAGTTTACTTGTGGGCGCCAAGACAGGGGGATGGGCTTCCAATCAGCCCCAGCATTTT. The encoded protein is CASSLLVGAKTGGWASNQPQHF.

V is TRBV7-2 and J is TRBJ1-2, with D uncertain. Trimming shortened V by 1 base and J by 8 bases, and 11 bases separated the two germline ends. This CDR3 is built from 13 residues. The germline V gene encodes CDR1 SGHTA and CDR2 FQGNSA. CDR3 bases: TGTGCCAGCAGCTTAGGATCCGAAACGGGCTACACCTTC. Protein: CASSLGSETGYTF.

The CDR3 protein is CASSSRVQGANVLTF. The CDR3 DNA sequence: TGTGCCAGCAGCTCCAGGGTTCAGGGGGCCAACGTCCTGACTTTC. V gene TRBV6-5 combines with J gene TRBJ2-6, with D maybe TRBD1 (5 bases). CDR3 length: 15 amino acids. Germline loops: CDR1 MNHEY, CDR2 SVGAGI. V shed 6 bases and J shed 4 bases, with 13 bases lying between them.

The V and J genes are TRBV4-3 and TRBJ1-2, with a weak D call TRBD1 (6 bases). Between the trimmed V and J ends, which lost 0 bases and 6 bases, there was a span of 20 bases. Germline V lookup: CDR1 LGHNA, CDR2 YSLEER. This CDR3 has 17 residues. The CDR3 is CASSQDGGGSSVHGYTF. As DNA, the CDR3 is TGCGCCAGCAGCCAAGATGGGGGCGGCTCCTCTGTCCATGGCTACACCTTC.

In this sample, this clone turned up once. This chain connects TRBV27 to TRBJ2-5; 7 nucleotides align to TRBD1. The CDR3 is made up of 14 amino acids. Trimming removed 7 bases from V and 1 base from J; junction bases left unmatched: 6. Looked up from germline, CDR1 is MNHEY and CDR2 is SMNVEV (reference sequence). The CDR3 DNA sequence: TGTGCCAGCAAACCCGGGACAGTCCAAGAGACCCAGTACTTC. Translation: CASKPGTVQETQYF.

V and J are TRBV5-6 and TRBJ1-1, with a possible D match to TRBD1 (5 bases). The germline V and J ends were trimmed by 3 bases and 4 bases, with 16 bases remaining between them. The CDR3 length is 15 residues. The V gene's germline CDR1 is SGHDT and CDR2 YYEEEE. The CDR3 loop is CASSWWEGRATEAFF. The CDR3 DNA sequence: TGTGCCAGCAGCTGGTGGGAGGGGAGGGCCACTGAAGCTTTCTTT. Full variable domain (missing parts from reference TRBV5-6 and TRBJ1-1): DAGVTQSPTHLIKTRGQQVTLRCSPKSGHDTVSWYQQALGQGPQFIFQYYEEEERQRGNFPDRFSGHQFPNYSSELNVNALLLGDSALYLCASSWWEGRATEAFFGQGTRLTVV.

The J gene is TRBJ2-5, the V gene TRBV30; D is unclear. CDR3 size: 13 residues. Looked up from germline, CDR1 is GTSNPN and CDR2 is SVGIG (reference sequence). V was cut by 2 bases and J by 2 bases, with 9 bases left in between. CDR3 in amino acids: CAWSFVAQETQYF. CDR3 sequence (DNA): TGTGCCTGGAGTTTTGTAGCTCAAGAGACCCAGTACTTC.

This rearrangement joins TRBV27 to TRBJ2-1; D not resolved. With 3 bases removed from V and 8 bases from J, the gap between germline ends came to 14 bases. The germline V gene encodes CDR1 MNHEY and CDR2 SMNVEV (reference sequence). This CDR3 has 14 amino acids. The CDR3, as DNA: TGTGCCAGCAGTTTGATAGGGCCCATCGATGAGCAGTTCTTC. This codes for CASSLIGPIDEQFF.

The rearrangement uses TRBV9 and TRBJ2-5; 10 nucleotides align to TRBD2. CDR3 length: 17 amino acids. Germline CDR1 reads SGDLS; CDR2 reads YYNGEE. V trimming: 0 bases; J trimming: 4 bases; junction bases outside the gene matches: 9. This CDR3 reads CASSVDGSGGLLETQYF. The CDR3 nucleotides read TGTGCCAGCAGCGTAGATGGTAGCGGGGGGTTGTTAGAGACCCAGTACTTC.

The chain links TRBV28 to TRBJ1-2, with a possible D match to TRBD1 (5 bases). Deletions cut 4 bases from V and 3 bases from J, with 12 bases between. Germline CDR1 is MDHEN and CDR2 is SYDVKM. The CDR3 spans 14 residues. The CDR3 bases are TGTGCCAGCAGTTCGGGACCTGCCGACTATGGCTACACCTTC. Translating it yields CASSSGPADYGYTF.

V and J are TRBV19 and TRBJ1-1; 8 bases are a match to TRBD1. The CDR3 length is 13 residues. With V trimmed by 3 bases and J by 9 bases, 6 bases remained unmatched. Germline-derived CDR1 and CDR2 are LNHDA and SQIVND (reference sequence). The DNA for the CDR3 is TGTGCCAGTAGTATCGCAGGGGGCAGGAAAGCTTTCTTT. Translating gives CASSIAGGRKAFF.

This clone came up once. V and J are TRBV5-1 and TRBJ2-3; D may correspond to TRBD1 or TRBD2 (6 bases each). Germline values: CDR1 SGHRS, CDR2 YFSETQ. This CDR3 has 15 amino acids. V was clipped by 0 bases and J by 2 bases, with 10 bases between them. Written as DNA, the CDR3 is TGCGCCAGCAGCTTGGGGCGGGGACACACAGATACGCAGTATTTT. Residues: CASSLGRGHTDTQYF.

The chain has TRBV29-1 and TRBJ2-5; D is undetermined. The V and J ends lost 6 bases and 0 bases respectively, with 17 bases between them. The CDR3 covers 15 residues. Germline CDR1 reads SQVTM; CDR2 reads ANQGSEA. CDR3 coding DNA: TGCAGCGTCGAATTTGATGATGGAAACCAAGAGACCCAGTACTTC. Its translation is CSVEFDDGNQETQYF.

This chain links TRBV30 with TRBJ2-5; D gene uncertain. Germline values: CDR1 GTSNPN, CDR2 SVGIG (reference sequence). V lost 7 bases to trimming and J lost 0 bases, with 12 bases between them. The CDR3 runs 13 residues. CDR3 in amino acids: CALRAEDQETQYF. As DNA, the CDR3 is TGTGCCTTAAGGGCAGAAGACCAAGAGACCCAGTACTTC.